A single sample is the source of the 3 T cell receptor beta chains below, sequenced in a study of T cell repertoires in cytomegalovirus infection. TCRdb re-derived calls from the reads in MiXCR, one entry per CDR3 protein. The table shows 500,000 or so distinct CDR3 sequences, with about 15% occurring only once. Sequencing was carried out using CD8+ T cells from PBMCs. All receptors derive from a human donor in good health (CMV status not recorded). Some clones in this sample may be carry-over from other donors' samples.

The genes are TRBV4-2 and TRBJ2-7; no firm D call. Between the trimmed V and J ends, which lost 1 base and 6 bases, there was a span of 13 bases. The CDR3 consists of 14 residues. Germline V gene data show CDR1 as LGHNA and CDR2 as YNFKEQ. The CDR3 sequence is CASSQGSSPTEQYF. CDR3 bases: TGTGCCAGCAGCCAAGGGAGTTCCCCTACCGAGCAGTACTTC.

The table lists this clonotype with many counts. The chain combines TRBV10-3 with TRBJ2-3; D perhaps matches TRBD1 (6 bases). The CDR3 is 15 residues long. Trimming took 6 bases from V and 2 from J, leaving 15 bases between them. Germline V gene sequence: CDR1 ENHRY, CDR2 SYGVKD. CDR3 DNA: TGTGCCATCAGCCTTGGGGGCCCCCCCACAGATACGCAGTATTTT. Its translation: CAISLGGPPTDTQYF.

This clonotype was seen a few times. The V call is TRBV7-9, the J call TRBJ2-7; D is perhaps TRBD1 (5 bases). The germline gives CDR1 SEHNR, CDR2 FQNEAQ (reference sequence). The ends were cut back, 5 bases at V and 6 bases at J, with 11 bases in the middle. This CDR3 is 12 amino acids long. The CDR3 region is CASSPLGREQYF. The CDR3 region has the DNA TGTGCCAGCAGCCCCCTGGGGCGCGAGCAGTACTTC.